Each of the 8 T cell receptor beta chains below was sequenced from the same sample in a study of T cell repertoires in ileal Crohn's disease. TCRdb's table, derived via immunoSEQ multiplex PCR, lists solely in-frame clones and lacks some. The data hold more than 10,000 clones, with around 80% observed a single time. Time point noted: neoterminal ileum biopsy at postoperative endoscopy, about 6 months after surgery. Sequencing was carried out using ileal tissue. These TCRs come from an adult with Crohn's disease.

CDR3 DNA: TGTGCCAGCTCACCGCCCGGGACAGGGGTTGGAAACACCATATATTTT. This gives the protein CASSPPGTGVGNTIYF. The rearrangement uses TRBV18 and TRBJ1-3, with 10 bases that match TRBD1. The CDR3 has 16 amino acids. The germline gives CDR1 KGHSH, CDR2 LQKENI. J was trimmed by 3 bases and V by 3 bases; bases with no gene match: 5.

The V and J genes are TRBV5-1 and TRBJ1-5; maybe TRBD1 (6 bases). The V gene lost 4 bases and the J gene lost 6 bases, with 14 bases spanning the gap. The CDR3 loop spans 14 amino acids. Germline CDR1 reads SGHRS; CDR2 reads YFSETQ. CDR3 protein: CASSRGGGSQPQHF. The CDR3 DNA follows: TGCGCCAGCAGCCGAGGCGGGGGCTCTCAGCCCCAGCATTTT.

The table lists this clone with a few counts. Germline is not matched at one junction end, which may reflect a read error. The J gene is TRBJ2-1, the V gene TRBV6-5, with 11 bases matching TRBD2. CDR1 MNHEY and CDR2 SVGAGI come from the germline V gene. The CDR3 has 15 amino acids. The CDR3 DNA is TGTGCCAGCAGTTCTAGCGGGGGGACATACAGTGAGCAGTTCTTC. Translated, it gives CASSSSGGTYSEQFF.

This clone was picked up a small number of times. The chain has TRBV7-8 and TRBJ2-2; 7 positions match TRBD1. This CDR3 has 17 amino acids. Germline V gives CDR1 SGHVS, CDR2 FQNEAQ. After removal of 3 bases from V and 7 bases from J, the junction contained 14 bases not matched to a gene. The CDR3 region is CASSFSTGRRYGGELFF. The CDR3 DNA reads as TGTGCCAGCAGCTTCTCGACAGGGCGACGTTATGGCGGGGAGCTGTTTTTT.

The chain is built from TRBV7-2 and TRBJ1-3; D gene unclear. Germline CDR1 and CDR2: SGHTA and FQGNSA. Deletions cut 5 bases from V and 4 bases from J, with 12 bases between. The CDR3 consists of 14 residues. The CDR3 spells CASSPGAAGNTIYF. The CDR3 nucleotides are TGTGCCAGCAGCCCGGGAGCAGCGGGAAACACCATATATTTT.

V and J are TRBV4-1 and TRBJ2-1; D is perhaps TRBD2 (5 bases). Trimming cost V 0 bases and J 1 base, with 10 bases left between them. The CDR3 runs 16 residues. Germline V CDR1 and CDR2: MGHRA, YSYEKL. CDR3 sequence: CASSQDSGISYNEQFF. The CDR3 region has the DNA TGCGCCAGCAGCCAAGACTCCGGGATATCCTACAATGAGCAGTTCTTC.

In its sample, this clone was seen a few times. The chain employs TRBV4-2 and TRBJ1-1, with D hard to call. Germline V CDR1 and CDR2: LGHNA, YNFKEQ. With 4 bases removed from V and 6 bases from J, the gap between germline ends came to 9 bases. The CDR3 has 12 residues. The CDR3 spells CASSPGTAEAFF. The CDR3 DNA follows: TGTGCCAGCAGCCCAGGTACGGCTGAAGCTTTCTTT.

The rearrangement uses TRBV29-1 and TRBJ2-5; D perhaps matches TRBD2 (6 bases). The V end was cut by 2 bases, the J end by 4 bases, with 8 bases between. Germline V gene sequence: CDR1 SQVTM, CDR2 ANQGSEA. The CDR3 length is 12 residues. The CDR3 sequence is CSVETGGETQYF. The CDR3 DNA reads TGCAGCGTTGAAACCGGGGGAGAGACCCAGTACTTC.